Listed below are T cell receptor beta chains from one sample, sequenced in a study of T cells in Graves' hyperthyroidism and ophthalmopathy. Using its own MiXCR run on the multiplex PCR reads, TCRdb lists one record per CDR3 protein. This table holds about 520,000 distinct CDR3 sequences, roughly a quarter found once. Sequencing input: blood. The receptor source for this set is a woman aged 25 to 39 with Graves' ophthalmopathy. CDR3s include the opening cysteine and the closing phenylalanine or tryptophan. Each record gives: V gene, D gene, J gene, clone size, CDR3 protein, CDR3 DNA. D genes are given only for firm matches. Clone size is given for some rows only: seen once, a few or many times, or a class if the clone is expanded.

TRBV3-1	TRBD1	TRBJ1-6	-	CASDDRGNNSPLHF	TGTGCCAGCGACGACAGGGGAAATAATTCACCCCTCCACTTT
TRBV2	-	TRBJ1-3	many	CASSLSSGNTIYF	TGTGCCAGCAGTTTAAGCTCTGGAAACACCATATATTTT
TRBV11-2	-	TRBJ2-6	-	CASSKGGTGANVLTF	TGTGCCAGCAGCAAGGGGGGCACTGGGGCCAACGTCCTGACTTTC
TRBV6-1	-	TRBJ2-7	-	CATSGESYEQYF	TGTGCCACGTCCGGGGAGTCCTACGAGCAGTACTTC
TRBV7-9	TRBD1	TRBJ1-1	many	CASSLPGQGSPEAFF	TGTGCCAGCAGCTTACCGGGACAGGGGTCCCCTGAAGCTTTCTTT
TRBV6-7	TRBD1	TRBJ1-5	many	CASSYSGTEDQPQHF	TGTGCCAGCAGTTACTCGGGGACAGAGGATCAGCCCCAGCATTTT
TRBV3-1	-	TRBJ2-7	few	CASSQDLEHYEQYF	TGTGCCAGCAGCCAAGACCTTGAGCACTACGAGCAGTACTTC
TRBV6-1	-	TRBJ1-2	once	CASRLQNNYGYTF	TGTGCCAGCCGCCTACAGAATAACTATGGCTACACCTTC
TRBV15	-	TRBJ2-7	-	CATSLDVPYEQYF	TGTGCCACCAGCTTAGACGTGCCCTACGAGCAGTACTTC
TRBV29-1	TRBD1	TRBJ1-5	many	CSVPNRGDGNQPQHF	TGCAGCGTTCCTAACAGGGGTGATGGCAATCAGCCCCAGCATTTT
TRBV7-2	-	TRBJ2-7	-	CASSLGDGGLYEQYF	TGTGCCAGCAGCTTAGGTGACGGCGGGCTCTACGAGCAGTACTTC
TRBV7-9	-	TRBJ1-1	many	CASSRQERTEAFF	TGTGCCAGCAGCCGACAGGAGCGTACTGAAGCTTTCTTT
TRBV29-1	-	TRBJ2-4	-	CSVTELLAKNIKYF	TGCAGCGTTACCGAGTTACTAGCCAAAAACATTAAGTACTTC
TRBV6-1	-	TRBJ2-2	-	CASRRGRGTGELFF	TGTGCCAGCAGGCGAGGACGGGGCACCGGGGAGCTGTTTTTT
TRBV7-3	TRBD1	TRBJ2-3	many	CASSSGGGDTQYF	TGTGCCAGCAGCTCAGGGGGCGGGGATACGCAGTATTTT
TRBV7-2	-	TRBJ1-5	many	CASSFLHSGDQPQHF	TGTGCCAGCAGCTTCCTTCACTCAGGGGATCAGCCCCAGCATTTT
TRBV6-1	-	TRBJ1-1	many	CASSEAVEAFF	TGTGCCAGCAGTGAGGCAGTTGAAGCTTTCTTT
TRBV19	-	TRBJ1-5	-	CASSTFPGNQPQHF	TGTGCCAGTAGTACCTTTCCAGGCAATCAGCCCCAGCATTTT
TRBV9	-	TRBJ1-2	many	CASSVRERSYGYTF	TGTGCCAGCAGCGTGCGGGAGAGAAGCTATGGCTACACCTTC
TRBV7-2	-	TRBJ2-5	-	CASSLGAAVQETQYF	TGTGCCAGCAGCTTAGGCGCGGCCGTACAAGAGACCCAGTACTTC
TRBV27	-	TRBJ1-5	-	CASRQGQNQPQHF	TGTGCCAGTAGGCAGGGGCAGAATCAGCCCCAGCATTTT
TRBV28	TRBD2	TRBJ2-7	few	CASRLAGRAISEQYF	TGTGCCAGCAGGCTAGCGGGCAGGGCTATCTCCGAGCAGTACTTC
TRBV7-9	-	TRBJ2-5	-	CASSLDGGVKTQYF	TGTGCCAGCAGCTTAGATGGGGGAGTAAAGACCCAGTACTTC
TRBV4-2	-	TRBJ2-2	many	CASSQVVTSNTGELFF	TGTGCCAGCAGCCAAGTCGTGACCTCGAACACCGGGGAGCTGTTTTTT
TRBV5-1	-	TRBJ2-3	few	CASSLETQDTQYF	TGCGCCAGCAGCTTGGAGACCCAAGATACGCAGTATTTT
TRBV6-1	TRBD1	TRBJ1-5	-	CASARTPGQKSNQPQHF	TGTGCCAGCGCACGAACCCCGGGACAGAAAAGCAATCAGCCCCAGCATTTT
TRBV4-3	-	TRBJ2-2	many	CASSQEEGALGTGELFF	TGCGCCAGCAGCCAAGAGGAAGGGGCACTAGGCACCGGGGAGCTGTTTTTT
TRBV5-4	TRBD2	TRBJ2-7	-	CASRDLGPSGRYGQYF	TGTGCCAGCAGAGACTTAGGGCCTAGCGGGCGATACGGGCAGTACTTC
TRBV12-3/TRBV12-4	TRBD2	TRBJ2-7	many	CASSLERGYEQYF	TGTGCCAGCAGTTTAGAGCGGGGGTACGAGCAGTACTTC
TRBV6-5	TRBD1	TRBJ2-7	many	CASSYPRQGGEQYF	TGTGCCAGCAGTTACCCCCGACAGGGGGGCGAGCAGTACTTC
TRBV6-2/TRBV6-3	-	TRBJ2-7	many	CASSYPLGVNYEQYF	TGTGCCAGCAGTTACCCCCTTGGGGTGAACTACGAGCAGTACTTC
TRBV11-3	TRBD1	TRBJ2-7	-	CASSLQGEGYEQYF	TGTGCCAGCAGTCTACAGGGGGAAGGCTACGAGCAGTACTTC
TRBV6-1	TRBD2	TRBJ2-7	many	CASTERGGAFYEQYF	TGTGCCAGCACCGAGCGCGGGGGGGCCTTCTACGAGCAGTACTTC
TRBV6-4	-	TRBJ2-7	once	CASIPGGDEQYF	TGTGCCAGCATTCCCGGAGGGGACGAGCAGTACTTC
TRBV29-1	TRBD1	TRBJ1-2	-	CSVVQGVYGYTF	TGCAGCGTAGTACAGGGGGTTTATGGCTACACCTTC
TRBV6-1	-	TRBJ1-1	many	CASNRGLENTEAFF	TGTGCCAGCAATAGGGGTTTAGAGAACACTGAAGCTTTCTTT
TRBV12-3/TRBV12-4	-	TRBJ2-7	many	CASSLAHGGKPTYEQYF	TGTGCCAGCAGTTTAGCCCACGGGGGCAAACCTACCTACGAGCAGTACTTC
TRBV7-9	TRBD2	TRBJ2-7	many	CASSLPGLAGLEQYF	TGTGCCAGCAGCCTTCCGGGACTAGCGGGGTTAGAGCAGTACTTC
TRBV5-1	-	TRBJ1-2	few	CASSLDDPGAGGYTF	TGCGCCAGCAGCTTGGACGACCCAGGGGCAGGAGGCTACACCTTC
TRBV11-2	-	TRBJ1-3	few	CASSLVNQAGNTIYF	TGTGCCAGCAGCTTAGTAAATCAAGCTGGAAACACCATATATTTT
TRBV6-1	-	TRBJ2-2	many	CASSRTDPNTGELFF	TGTGCCAGCAGCAGGACGGACCCTAACACCGGGGAGCTGTTTTTT
TRBV2	-	TRBJ1-5	few	CASSELGAESNQPQHF	TGTGCCAGCAGTGAGTTGGGGGCAGAGAGCAATCAGCCCCAGCATTTT
TRBV7-8	TRBD1	TRBJ2-5	-	CATIRRTGVQETQYF	TGTGCCACCATACGCCGGACAGGGGTCCAAGAGACCCAGTACTTC
TRBV13	-	TRBJ2-7	many	CASSSQGMRHEQYF	TGTGCCAGCAGCTCCCAGGGAATGAGGCACGAGCAGTACTTC
TRBV11-2	-	TRBJ2-2	-	CASSLDRVVTGELFF	TGTGCCAGCAGCTTAGATCGAGTTGTCACCGGGGAGCTGTTTTTT
TRBV12-3/TRBV12-4	-	TRBJ2-7	many	CASSSPTEYEQYF	TGTGCCAGCAGTTCCCCGACTGAATACGAGCAGTACTTC
TRBV19	-	TRBJ2-2	many	CATPDMNTGELFF	TGTGCCACCCCTGACATGAACACCGGGGAGCTGTTTTTT
TRBV10-3	-	TRBJ2-5	many	CAIGGLDQETQYF	TGTGCCATCGGCGGGCTCGATCAAGAGACCCAGTACTTC
TRBV2	-	TRBJ1-1	many	CASGGGGPNTEAFF	TGTGCCAGCGGAGGAGGGGGGCCAAACACTGAAGCTTTCTTT